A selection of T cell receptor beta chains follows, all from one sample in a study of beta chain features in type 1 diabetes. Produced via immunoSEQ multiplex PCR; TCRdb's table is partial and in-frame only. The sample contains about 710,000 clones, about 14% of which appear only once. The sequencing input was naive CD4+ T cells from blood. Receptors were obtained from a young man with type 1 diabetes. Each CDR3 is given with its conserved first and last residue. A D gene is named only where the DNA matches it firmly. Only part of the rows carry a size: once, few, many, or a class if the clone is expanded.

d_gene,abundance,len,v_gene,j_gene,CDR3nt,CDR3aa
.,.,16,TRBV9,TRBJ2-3,TGTGCCAGCAGCTCTCCGGTGGGGTTATTTACAGATACGCAGTATTTT,CASSSPVGLFTDTQYF
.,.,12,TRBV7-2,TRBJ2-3,TGTGCCAGCGGGACTTTAACAGATACGCAGTATTTT,CASGTLTDTQYF
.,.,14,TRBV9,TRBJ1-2,TGTGCCAGCAGCGCCAGGGTCGCCGACCCTGGCTACACCTTC,CASSARVADPGYTF
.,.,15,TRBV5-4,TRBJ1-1,TGTGCCAGCAGCCCCGAAACCCGAATGGGGACTGAAGCTTTCTTT,CASSPETRMGTEAFF
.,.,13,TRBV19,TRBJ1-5,TGTGCCAGTAGTATTCAAGGGGATCAGCCCCAGCATTTT,CASSIQGDQPQHF
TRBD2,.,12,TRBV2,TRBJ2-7,TGTGCCAGCAGTTTAGCGGGAGAAGGGCAGTACTTC,CASSLAGEGQYF
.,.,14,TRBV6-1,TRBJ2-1,TGTGCCAGCTGGAGGGATCTCTCCTACAATGAGCAGTTCTTC,CASWRDLSYNEQFF
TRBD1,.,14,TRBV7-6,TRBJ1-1,TGTGCCAGCAGCACCCGACAGGGGAACACTGAAGCTTTCTTT,CASSTRQGNTEAFF
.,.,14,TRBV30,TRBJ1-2,TGTGCCTGGAGGGAATCGACTATGAGCTATGGCTACACCTTC,CAWRESTMSYGYTF
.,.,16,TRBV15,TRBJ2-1,TGTGCCACCAGCGGTGAACGGCGAGTTTTTGGCAATGAGCAGTTCTTC,CATSGERRVFGNEQFF
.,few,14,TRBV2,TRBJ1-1,TGTGCCAGCAGAGGAGGTCCCCGGAGTAATGAAGCTTTCTTT,CASRGGPRSNEAFF
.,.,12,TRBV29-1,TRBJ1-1,TGCAGCGTTCAAAAGGGGAACACTGAAGCTTTCTTT,CSVQKGNTEAFF
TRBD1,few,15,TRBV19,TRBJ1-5,TGTGCCACCCAGAGACAGGGGGAGGACAATCAGCCCCAGCATTTT,CATQRQGEDNQPQHF
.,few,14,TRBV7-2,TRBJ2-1,TGTGCCAGCAGCTTGACGGGAGTGGACAATGAGCAGTTCTTC,CASSLTGVDNEQFF
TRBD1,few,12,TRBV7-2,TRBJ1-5,TGTGCCAGCAGCTCTCAGGGGGTACCCCAGCATTTT,CASSSQGVPQHF
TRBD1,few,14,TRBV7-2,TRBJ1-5,TGTGCCAGCAGCCAGGACAGGGGCAATCAGCCCCAGCATTTT,CASSQDRGNQPQHF
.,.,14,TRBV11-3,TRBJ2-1,TGTGCCAGCAGCTTAGGAGGCCCGACGGCGGAGCAGTTCTTC,CASSLGGPTAEQFF
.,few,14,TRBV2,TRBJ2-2,TGTGCCAGCGGCGACTTAGGAGGGGCCGGGGAGCTGTTTTTT,CASGDLGGAGELFF
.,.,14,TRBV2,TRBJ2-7,TGTGCCACCCAAAGGGGCCTATCGTCCTACGAGCAGTACTTC,CATQRGLSSYEQYF
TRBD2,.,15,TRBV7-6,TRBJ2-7,TGTGCCAGCAGCTTACTAGCGGGAGTTAAGTACGAGCAGTACTTC,CASSLLAGVKYEQYF
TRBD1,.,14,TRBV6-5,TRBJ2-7,TGTGCCAGCAGTTACCAGGGACAGATTTCCGAGCAGTACTTC,CASSYQGQISEQYF
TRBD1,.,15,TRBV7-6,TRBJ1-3,TGTGCCAGCAGCCTTCGGACAGGGAACGGAAACACCATATATTTT,CASSLRTGNGNTIYF
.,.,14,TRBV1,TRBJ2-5,TGCACCAGCAGCCAAGGGGCTAACCAAGAGACCCAGTACTTC,CTSSQGANQETQYF
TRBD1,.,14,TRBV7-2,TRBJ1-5,TGTGCCAGCAGCTTAGGACAGGGCGGTCAGCCCCAGCATTTT,CASSLGQGGQPQHF
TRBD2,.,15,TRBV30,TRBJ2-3,TGTGCCTGGAGGACTAGCGGGTTCAGCACAGATACGCAGTATTTT,CAWRTSGFSTDTQYF
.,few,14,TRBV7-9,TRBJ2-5,TGTGCCAGCAGCTCTACAGGGAGCCAAGAGACCCAGTACTTC,CASSSTGSQETQYF
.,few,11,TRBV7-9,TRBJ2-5,TGTGCCAGCAGCTTAGTGGAGACCCAGTACTTC,CASSLVETQYF
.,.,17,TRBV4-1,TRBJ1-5,TGCGCCAGCAGCCAACCAAGAACTCAGGGAGGTAATCAGCCCCAGCATTTT,CASSQPRTQGGNQPQHF
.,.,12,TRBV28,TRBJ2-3,TGTGCCAGCACCCTGAGCACAGATACGCAGTATTTT,CASTLSTDTQYF
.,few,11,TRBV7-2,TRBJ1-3,TGTGCCAGCAGCCCCCAAAACACCATATATTTT,CASSPQNTIYF
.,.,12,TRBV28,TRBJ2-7,TGTGCCAGCAGTTTTTACGGGATCGAGCAGTACTTC,CASSFYGIEQYF
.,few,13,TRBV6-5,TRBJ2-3,TGTGCCAGCAGCCCCGGTTGGGAAGATACGCAGTATTTT,CASSPGWEDTQYF
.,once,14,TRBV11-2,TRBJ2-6,TGTGCCAGCAGCTTAGTGGGAGGGGGCAACGTCCTGACTTTC,CASSLVGGGNVLTF
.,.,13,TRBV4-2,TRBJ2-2,TGTGCCAGCAGCCCCCACTTCACCGGGGAGCTGTTTTTT,CASSPHFTGELFF
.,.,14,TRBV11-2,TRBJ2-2,TGTGCCAGCACCGGGACTTGGAACACCGGGGAGCTGTTTTTT,CASTGTWNTGELFF
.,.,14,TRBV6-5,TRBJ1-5,TGTGCCAGCAGACAAACAGCATCTTATCAGCCCCAGCATTTT,CASRQTASYQPQHF
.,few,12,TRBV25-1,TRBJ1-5,TGTGCCACCATGGGCCTAAATCAGCCCCAGCATTTT,CATMGLNQPQHF
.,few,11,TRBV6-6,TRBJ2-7,TGTGCCAGCAGGCAATCCTACGAGCAGTACTTC,CASRQSYEQYF
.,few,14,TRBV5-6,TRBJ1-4,TGTGCCAGCAGCCCGGGACGGGTCAATGAAAAACTGTTTTTT,CASSPGRVNEKLFF
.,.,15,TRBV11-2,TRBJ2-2,TGTGCCAGCAGCTTCACCGGGACCTTGTCCGGGGAGCTGTTTTTT,CASSFTGTLSGELFF
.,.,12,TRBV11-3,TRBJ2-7,TGTGCCAGCAGCTCCTCGGACTACGAGCAGTACTTC,CASSSSDYEQYF
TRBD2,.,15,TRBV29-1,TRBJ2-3,TGCAGCGTTGAGCGTTTAGCGGGGGGGGCAGATACGCAGTATTTT,CSVERLAGGADTQYF
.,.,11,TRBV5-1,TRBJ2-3,TGCGCCAGCTCCCCGGGGGATACGCGGTATTTT,CASSPGDTRYF
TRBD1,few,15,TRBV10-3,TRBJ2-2,TGTGCCATCGGCGACAGGGAGACGAACACCGGGGAGCTGTTTTTT,CAIGDRETNTGELFF
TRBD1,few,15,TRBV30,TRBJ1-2,TGTGCCTGGAGCTTTACGGGGACAGGGGGTATTGGCTACACCTTC,CAWSFTGTGGIGYTF
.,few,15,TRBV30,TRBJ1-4,TGTGCCTGGAGCGCTGGACGGGGGCGAGAGGAAAAACTGTTTTTT,CAWSAGRGREEKLFF
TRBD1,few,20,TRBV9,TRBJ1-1,TGTGCCAGCAGCGTTGACCTACCTCGGGACAGGGGGTCCATCCCCACTGAAGCTTTCTTT,CASSVDLPRDRGSIPTEAFF
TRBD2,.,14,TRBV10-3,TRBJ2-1,TGTGCCATCAGTGAAAAACTAGCGGAGCAGGAGCAGTTCTTC,CAISEKLAEQEQFF
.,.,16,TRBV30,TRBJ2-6,TGTGCCTGGAGTATTCCTTGGCGGGCTGGGGCCAACGTCCTGACTTTC,CAWSIPWRAGANVLTF
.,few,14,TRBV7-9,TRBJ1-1,TGTGCCAGCACCACAGATCCCCCTGGCACTGAAGCTTTCTTT,CASTTDPPGTEAFF
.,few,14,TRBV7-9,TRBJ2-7,TGTGCCAGCAGCTTAGGGGTTTCCCCCTACGAGCAGTACTTC,CASSLGVSPYEQYF
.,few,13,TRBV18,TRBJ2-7,TGTGCCAGCTCTCCACAGTACTCCTACGAGCAGTACTTC,CASSPQYSYEQYF